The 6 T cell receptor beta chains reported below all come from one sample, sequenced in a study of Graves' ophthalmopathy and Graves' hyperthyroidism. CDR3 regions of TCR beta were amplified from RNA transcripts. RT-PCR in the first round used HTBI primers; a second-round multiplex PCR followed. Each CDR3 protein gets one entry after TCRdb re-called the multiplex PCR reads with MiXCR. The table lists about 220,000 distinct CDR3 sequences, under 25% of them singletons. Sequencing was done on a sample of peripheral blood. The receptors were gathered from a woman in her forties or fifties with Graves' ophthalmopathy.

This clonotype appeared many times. DNA of the CDR3: TGTGCCAGCAGTGAGGACAGGGGACGCAATCAGCCCCAGCATTTT. This sequence encodes CASSEDRGRNQPQHF. The chain combines TRBV28 with TRBJ1-5; 9 nucleotides agree with TRBD1. The V and J ends lost 5 bases and 2 bases, in that order; junction bases with no gene match: 4. The CDR3 runs 15 residues. Germline-derived CDR1 and CDR2 are MDHEN and SYDVKM.

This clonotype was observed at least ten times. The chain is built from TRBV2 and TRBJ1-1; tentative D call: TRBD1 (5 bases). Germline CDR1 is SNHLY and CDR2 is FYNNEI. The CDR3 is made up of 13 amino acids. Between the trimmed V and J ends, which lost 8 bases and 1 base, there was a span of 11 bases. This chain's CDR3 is CASGRQQNTEAFF. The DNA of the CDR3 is TGTGCCAGCGGCAGACAGCAGAACACTGAAGCTTTCTTT.

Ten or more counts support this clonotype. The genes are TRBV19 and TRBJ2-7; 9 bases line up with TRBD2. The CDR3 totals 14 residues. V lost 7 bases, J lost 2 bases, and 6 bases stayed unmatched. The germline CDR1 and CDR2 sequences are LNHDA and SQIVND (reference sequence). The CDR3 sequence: CASTQSSGTYEQYF. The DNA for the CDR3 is TGTGCCAGTACCCAGTCTAGCGGGACCTACGAGCAGTACTTC.

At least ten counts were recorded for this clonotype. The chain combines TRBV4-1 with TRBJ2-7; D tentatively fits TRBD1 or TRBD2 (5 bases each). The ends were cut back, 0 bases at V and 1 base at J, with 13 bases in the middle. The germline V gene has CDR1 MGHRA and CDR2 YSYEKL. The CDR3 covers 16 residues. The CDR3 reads CASSQDPGDRSYEQYF. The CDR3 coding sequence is TGCGCCAGCAGCCAAGATCCCGGGGACCGTTCCTACGAGCAGTACTTC.

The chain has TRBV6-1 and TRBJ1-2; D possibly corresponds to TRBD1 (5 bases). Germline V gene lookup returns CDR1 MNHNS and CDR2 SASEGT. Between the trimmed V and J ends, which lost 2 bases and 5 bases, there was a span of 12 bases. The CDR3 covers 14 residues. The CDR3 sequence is CASSESGAGYGYTF. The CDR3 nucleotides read TGTGCCAGCAGTGAAAGCGGGGCTGGATATGGCTACACCTTC.

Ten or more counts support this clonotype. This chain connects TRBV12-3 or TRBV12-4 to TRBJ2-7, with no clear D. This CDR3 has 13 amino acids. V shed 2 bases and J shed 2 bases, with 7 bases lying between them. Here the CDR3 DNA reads TGTGCCAGCAGTTTAACCGCCCCCTACGAGCAGTACTTC. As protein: CASSLTAPYEQYF.